This T cell receptor beta chain was documented in a study of blood T cell repertoires in COVID-19. Study in general: Sources were T cells, B-cell-depleted T cells, or PBMCs; the material itself was cDNA or gDNA.

Trimming cost V 4 bases and J 8 bases; bases outside gene matches: 10. Germline CDR1 and CDR2: LGHDT and YNNKEL (reference sequence). This CDR3 is 17 amino acids long. Using immunoSEQ multiplex PCR, the repertoire was profiled, and TCRdb retains in-frame clones only, with some absent. Among fewer than 350,000 clones, under 95% were seen once, and the ten largest hold about 2.3%. The TCR was taken from a woman aged 40 to 50 with acute COVID-19. The chain has TRBV3-1 (or the pseudogene TRBV3-2) and TRBJ2-2, with 13 bases aligning to TRBD2. The sequencing sample was made of PBMCs or T cells enriched from blood (not recorded which). CDR3 DNA: TGTGCCAGCAGCCGGATCGAACTAGCGGGAGGGTCGGGGGAGCTGTTTTTT. As protein: CASSRIELAGGSGELFF.